Below are 19 T cell receptor beta chains sequenced from a single sample in a study of blood T cell repertoires in COVID-19. The method was immunoSEQ multiplex PCR; TCRdb's version includes in-frame clones alone and lacks a portion of them. The sample includes about 90,000 clones, 91% of them seen just once. Sequenced input: peripheral blood. Receptor source: a human donor with active COVID-19. The donor label of this sample is uncertain.

The chain is built from TRBV2 and TRBJ2-7; 10 bases fit TRBD1. V was clipped by 7 bases and J by 6 bases; unmatched bases: 9. The CDR3 has 14 amino acids. Germline CDR1 SNHLY, CDR2 FYNNEI. The CDR3 sequence is CASTGTGVGGEQYF. CDR3 coding DNA: TGTGCCAGCACCGGGACAGGGGTAGGCGGCGAGCAGTACTTC.

This chain joins TRBV18 and TRBJ2-1; tentatively, D is TRBD2 (6 bases). Germline V gene sequence: CDR1 KGHSH, CDR2 LQKENI. This CDR3 comprises 14 residues. The V end was cut by 3 bases, the J end by 12 bases, with 18 bases between. CDR3: CASSPVRPGGGQFF. The CDR3 region has the DNA TGTGCCAGCTCACCTGTCCGGCCCGGGGGTGGGCAGTTCTTC.

The V call is TRBV7-4, the J call TRBJ2-1; D is perhaps TRBD1 (5 bases). The CDR3 is 15 amino acids. Germline CDR1 SGHVT, CDR2 SQSDAQ. V shed 5 bases and J shed 3 bases, with 14 bases lying between them. DNA of the CDR3: TGTGCCAGCAGCCCCGTGGCAGGGTACTACAATGAGCAGTTCTTC. It yields the protein CASSPVAGYYNEQFF.

J is TRBJ2-7 and V is TRBV4-1; 12 bases match TRBD1. Germline assignment: CDR1 MGHRA and CDR2 YSYEKL. The CDR3 is 16 amino acids. Trimming took 0 bases from V and 9 from J; bases not matched to a gene: 9. The CDR3 region is CASSQDQGTGGAGQYF. DNA for the CDR3: TGCGCCAGCAGCCAAGATCAAGGGACAGGGGGCGCGGGGCAGTACTTC.

This rearrangement joins TRBV19 to TRBJ2-1, with 7 bases lining up with TRBD2. The germline V gene encodes CDR1 LNHDA and CDR2 SQIVND (reference sequence). CDR3 length: 15 amino acids. After removal of 7 bases from V and 9 bases from J, the junction contained 15 bases not matched to a gene. CDR3 in amino acids: CASMGGGSPLSEQFF. The CDR3 DNA follows: TGTGCCAGTATGGGGGGGGGTTCACCCCTGAGTGAGCAGTTCTTC.

The gene calls are TRBV6-5 and TRBJ2-7; maybe TRBD2 (5 bases). Germline loops: CDR1 MNHEY, CDR2 SVGAGI. V was trimmed by 3 bases and J by 3 bases, leaving 9 bases between them. The CDR3 has 13 residues. CDR3 DNA sequence: TGTGCCAGCAGTTATCAGGCGGGCTACGAGCAGTACTTC. This codes for CASSYQAGYEQYF.

The genes are TRBV6-5 and TRBJ1-2; a possible D gene is TRBD1 (5 bases). In germline, CDR1 is MNHEY, CDR2 SVGAGI. Trimming shortened V by 6 bases and J by 0 bases, and 8 bases separated the two germline ends. CDR3 length: 13 amino acids. The DNA for the CDR3 is TGTGCCAGCAGCCCACAGGCTAACTATGGCTACACCTTC. The encoded protein is CASSPQANYGYTF.

V usage is TRBV2 and J usage is TRBJ1-2; unclear D gene. V lost 4 bases and J 7 bases, leaving 13 bases between the germline ends. The CDR3 is made up of 13 amino acids. Germline-derived CDR1 and CDR2 are SNHLY and FYNNEI. CDR3 sequence: CASSASFGSGYTF. The DNA of the CDR3 is TGTGCCAGCAGTGCCTCGTTCGGGTCTGGCTACACCTTC.

The rearrangement joins TRBV18 to TRBJ1-5, with no clear D. This CDR3 spans 14 amino acids. The V gene lost 4 bases and the J gene lost 4 bases, with 11 bases spanning the gap. Germline V CDR1 and CDR2: KGHSH, LQKENI. The CDR3 here is CASSQFSGNQPQHF. In nucleotides, the CDR3 is TGTGCCAGCTCACAATTCAGCGGGAATCAGCCCCAGCATTTT.

V and J are TRBV2 and TRBJ2-3, with D hard to call. The length of the CDR3 is 12 residues. CDR1 SNHLY and CDR2 FYNNEI come from the germline V gene. V dropped 8 bases and J dropped 2 bases, with 8 bases sitting between them. Written as DNA, the CDR3 is TGTGCCAGCTCACCTACCACAGATACGCAGTATTTT. Translation gives CASSPTTDTQYF. Variable domain in full (rest from reference TRBV2 and TRBJ2-3): EPEVTQTPSHQVTQMGQEVILRCVPISNHLYFYWYRQILGQKVEFLVSFYNNEISEKSEIFDDQFSVERPDGSNFTLKIRSTKLEDSAMYFCASSPTTDTQYFGPGTRLTVL.

This chain links TRBV5-5 with TRBJ2-7; 9 bases fit TRBD1. V gave up 3 bases and J gave up 2 bases; unmatched junction bases: 3. Germline CDR1 is SGHKS and CDR2 is YYEKEE (reference sequence). The length of the CDR3 is 14 residues. CDR3 sequence: CASSSGDRAYEQYF. CDR3 bases: TGTGCCAGCAGCTCGGGGGACAGGGCCTACGAGCAGTACTTC. The complete variable domain, with remaining parts taken from reference TRBV5-5 and TRBJ2-7, reads DAGVTQSPTHLIKTRGQQVTLRCSPISGHKSVSWYQQVLGQGPQFIFQYYEKEERGRGNFPDRFSARQFPNYSSELNVNALLLGDSALYLCASSSGDRAYEQYFGPGTRLTVT.

This rearrangement joins TRBV7-2 to TRBJ2-2; possible D gene TRBD1, 5 bases. There are 15 residues in the CDR3. V was clipped by 0 bases and J by 5 bases, with 10 bases between them. The germline V gene has CDR1 SGHTA and CDR2 FQGNSA. CDR3 in DNA: TGTGCCAGCAGCTTAGCGGCAGGGTGGACCGGGGAGCTGTTTTTT. Residues: CASSLAAGWTGELFF.

This chain joins TRBV19 and TRBJ2-6; TRBD2 might be the D (5 bases). CDR1 is LNHDA, CDR2 SQIVND, per germline (reference sequence). The CDR3 is 14 residues long. V lost 9 bases to trimming and J lost 2 bases, with 11 bases between them. CDR3 DNA: TGTGCCAGCTCTTCGGGGACTGGGGCCAACGTCCTGACTTTC. Amino acid sequence: CASSSGTGANVLTF.

This chain uses TRBV19 with TRBJ2-6; 7 nucleotides align to TRBD1. Germline values: CDR1 LNHDA, CDR2 SQIVND (reference sequence). The CDR3 has 16 amino acids. Losses at the gene ends were 9 bases for V and 2 bases for J; bases not matched to a gene: 10. The CDR3, as DNA: TGTGCCAGCCTTGGGACAGAAATAGCTGGGGCCAACGTCCTGACTTTC. Translated: CASLGTEIAGANVLTF. The full variable domain, its missing parts supplied by reference TRBV19 and TRBJ2-6, is DGGITQSPKYLFRKEGQNVTLSCEQNLNHDAMYWYRQDPGQGLRLIYYSQIVNDFQKGDIAEGYSVSREKKESFPLTVTSAQKNPTAFYLCASLGTEIAGANVLTFGAGSRLTVL.

J is TRBJ1-2 and V is TRBV28; the D gene is possibly TRBD1 (6 bases). Germline V gene data show CDR1 as MDHEN and CDR2 as SYDVKM. The length of the CDR3 is 14 residues. Trimming cost V 1 base and J 7 bases, with 13 bases left between them. The chain's CDR3 is CASSLLGAGGGYTF. For the CDR3, the DNA is TGTGCCAGCAGTTTATTGGGGGCAGGTGGTGGCTACACCTTC.

The chain has TRBV7-9 and TRBJ1-1; TRBD1 is a possible D gene (5 bases). Germline loops: CDR1 SEHNR, CDR2 FQNEAQ (reference sequence). CDR3 length equals 17 residues. V dropped 6 bases and J dropped 0 bases, with 20 bases sitting between them. For the CDR3, the DNA is TGTGCCAGCAGTCTAGGGTCCAGGGAAGATATGAACACTGAAGCTTTCTTT. Translating gives CASSLGSREDMNTEAFF.

As regards this clone: This same CDR3 is encoded by further DNA sequences in the sample. The rearrangement uses TRBV28 and TRBJ1-3, with 7 bases identical to TRBD1. Per the germline V gene, CDR1 is MDHEN and CDR2 is SYDVKM. This CDR3 has 14 residues. The trim removed 4 bases at V and 4 bases at J, leaving 4 bases unmatched. CDR3 loop: CASSSTGVGNTIYF. CDR3 nucleotides: TGTGCCAGCAGTTCCACAGGGGTAGGAAACACCATATATTTT.

This chain connects TRBV28 to TRBJ1-2, with 10 bases fitting TRBD1. The CDR3 covers 15 residues. The V and J ends lost 5 bases and 4 bases, in that order; junction bases with no gene match: 7. CDR1 is MDHEN and CDR2 is SYDVKM in the germline V gene. The CDR3 DNA reads TGTGCCAGCAGTCCCCCGACAGGGGGCGCCTATGGCTACACCTTC. Translating it yields CASSPPTGGAYGYTF.

The chain is built from TRBV7-2 and TRBJ1-2; D is unresolved. The CDR3 extends over 16 amino acids. The germline gives CDR1 SGHTA, CDR2 FQGNSA. Trimming took 0 bases from V and 7 from J, leaving 18 bases between them. CDR3 sequence (DNA): TGTGCCAGCAGCTTAGCGATTCCGGCTCCGGGTCGTGGCTACACCTTC. Its translation: CASSLAIPAPGRGYTF.